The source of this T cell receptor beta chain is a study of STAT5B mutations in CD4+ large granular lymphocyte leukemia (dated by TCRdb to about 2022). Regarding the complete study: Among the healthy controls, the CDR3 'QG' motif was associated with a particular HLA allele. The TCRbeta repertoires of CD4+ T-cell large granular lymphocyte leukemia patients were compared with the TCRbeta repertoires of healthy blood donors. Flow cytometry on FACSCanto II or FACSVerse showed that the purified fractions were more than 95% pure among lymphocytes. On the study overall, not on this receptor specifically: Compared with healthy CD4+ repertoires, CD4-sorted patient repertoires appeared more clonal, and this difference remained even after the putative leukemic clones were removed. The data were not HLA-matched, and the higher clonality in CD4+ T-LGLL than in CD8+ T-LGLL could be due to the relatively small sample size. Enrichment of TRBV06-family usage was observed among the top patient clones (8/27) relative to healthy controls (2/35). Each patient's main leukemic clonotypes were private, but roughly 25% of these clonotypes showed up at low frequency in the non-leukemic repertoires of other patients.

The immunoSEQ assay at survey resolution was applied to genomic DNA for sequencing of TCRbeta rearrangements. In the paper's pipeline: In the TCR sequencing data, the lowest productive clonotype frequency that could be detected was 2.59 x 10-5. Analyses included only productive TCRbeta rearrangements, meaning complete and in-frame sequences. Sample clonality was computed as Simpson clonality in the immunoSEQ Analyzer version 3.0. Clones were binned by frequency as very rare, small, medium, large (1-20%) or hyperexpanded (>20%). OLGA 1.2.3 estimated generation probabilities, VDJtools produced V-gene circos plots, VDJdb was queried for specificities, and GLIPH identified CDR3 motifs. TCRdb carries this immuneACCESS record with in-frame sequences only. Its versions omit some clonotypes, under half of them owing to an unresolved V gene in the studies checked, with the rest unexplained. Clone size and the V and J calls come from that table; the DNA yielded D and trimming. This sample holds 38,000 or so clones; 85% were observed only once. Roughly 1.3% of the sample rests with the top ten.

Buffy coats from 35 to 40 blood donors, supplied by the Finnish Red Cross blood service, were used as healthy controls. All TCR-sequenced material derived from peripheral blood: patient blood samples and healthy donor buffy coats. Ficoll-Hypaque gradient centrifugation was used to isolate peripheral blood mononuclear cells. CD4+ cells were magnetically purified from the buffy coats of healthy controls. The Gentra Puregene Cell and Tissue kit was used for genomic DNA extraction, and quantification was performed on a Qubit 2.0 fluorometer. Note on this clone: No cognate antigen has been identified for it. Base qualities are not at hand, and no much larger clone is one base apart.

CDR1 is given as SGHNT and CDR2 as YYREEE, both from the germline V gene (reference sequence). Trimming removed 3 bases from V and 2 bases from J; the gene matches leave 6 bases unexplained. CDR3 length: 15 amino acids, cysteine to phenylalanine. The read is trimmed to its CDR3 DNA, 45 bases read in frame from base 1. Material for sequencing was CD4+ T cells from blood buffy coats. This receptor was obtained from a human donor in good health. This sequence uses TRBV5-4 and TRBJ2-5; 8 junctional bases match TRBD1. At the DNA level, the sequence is TGTGCCAGCAGCTCGTATAGGACAGGGCAAGAGACCCAGTACTTC. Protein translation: CASSSYRTGQETQYF.